Below are 23 T cell receptor beta chains sequenced from a single sample in a study of OX40 agonist ivuxolimab in advanced cancers. This table comes from immunoSEQ multiplex PCR, and its TCRdb copy is limited to in-frame clones, with some not included. The sample holds under 100,000 clones; under 85% are singletons and the top ten take roughly 5%. The material sequenced was CD4+ or CD8+ T cells sorted from blood, taken in a trial of the OX40 agonist ivuxolimab. Receptors originate from an adult with an advanced solid tumor such as melanoma, head and neck, liver or kidney cancer.

This chain uses TRBV6-5 with TRBJ2-2; 12 bases align to TRBD1. V gave up 7 bases and J gave up 7 bases; unmatched junction bases: 7. Germline loops: CDR1 MNHEY, CDR2 SVGAGI. The CDR3 has 15 amino acids. In DNA form, the CDR3 reads TGTGCCAGCAAACGGGACAGGGGGCCTGGCGGGGAGCTGTTTTTT. It encodes CASKRDRGPGGELFF.

The chain is built from TRBV10-1 and TRBJ2-1; no clear D gene. Germline loops: CDR1 WNHNN, CDR2 SYGVQD (reference sequence). V was clipped by 2 bases and J by 5 bases, with 4 bases between them. The CDR3 sequence is 12 residues long. In nucleotides, the CDR3 is TGCGCCAGCAGTGAGGGGAACAATGAGCAGTTCTTC. Amino acids: CASSEGNNEQFF.

The V and J genes are TRBV11-2 and TRBJ1-2, with D tentatively TRBD1 (5 bases). This CDR3 comprises 13 residues. Looked up from germline, CDR1 is SGHAT and CDR2 is FQNNGV. Between the trimmed V and J ends, which lost 5 bases and 3 bases, there was a span of 10 bases. CDR3 region: CASSTQGYYGYTF. CDR3 coding DNA: TGTGCCAGCAGCACTCAGGGTTACTATGGCTACACCTTC. Based on the CDR3 plus reference TRBV11-2 and TRBJ1-2, the full variable domain is EAGVAQSPRYKIIEKRQSVAFWCNPISGHATLYWYQQILGQGPKLLIQFQNNGVVDDSQLPKDRFSAERLKGVDSTLKIQPAKLEDSAVYLCASSTQGYYGYTFGSGTRLTVV.

The rearrangement links TRBV6-1 to TRBJ1-1; 9 bases fit TRBD1. The ends lost 4 bases at V and 0 bases at J; junction bases unmatched: 9. The germline V gene has CDR1 MNHNS and CDR2 SASEGT. The CDR3 has 17 residues. CDR3 amino acids: CASSVTGGFGMNTEAFF. The CDR3, as DNA: TGTGCCAGCAGTGTTACAGGGGGCTTTGGGATGAACACTGAAGCTTTCTTT.

As regards this clone: A read error may produce the germline difference seen at one junction end. CDR3 sequence reads: CASSLEDRGSFLF. CDR3 DNA: TGCGCCAGCAGCCTAGAAGACAGGGGCTCATTCCTCTTC. This chain links TRBV5-1 with TRBJ1-2; 8 bases line up with TRBD1. CDR1 SGHRS and CDR2 YFSETQ come from the germline V gene. The CDR3 spans 13 residues.

This clone appeared a single time. The chain joins TRBV2 to TRBJ2-5, with a weak D call TRBD1 (6 bases). The J call is doubtful: the DNA matches TRBJ2-7 better. In germline, CDR1 is SNHLY, CDR2 FYNNEI. This CDR3 comprises 13 residues. In DNA form, the CDR3 reads TGTGCCAGCAACAGGGAGTCTCCCTACGAGCAGTACTTC. Protein sequence: CASNRESPYEQYF.

The rearrangement links TRBV6-6 to TRBJ1-2, with D unresolved. The V and J ends lost 4 bases and 0 bases respectively, with 9 bases between them. CDR1 is MNHNY and CDR2 is SVGAGI in the germline V gene (reference sequence). CDR3 length: 14 residues. DNA for the CDR3: TGTGCCAGCAGTTCCAGGTTAGCTAACTATGGCTACACCTTC. Its translation: CASSSRLANYGYTF.

The rearrangement links TRBV20-1 to TRBJ1-4; D not resolved. CDR1 DFQATT and CDR2 SNEGSKA come from the germline V gene (reference sequence). V shed 7 bases and J shed 9 bases, with 12 bases lying between them. The length of the CDR3 is 11 residues. CDR3 sequence: CSVPDRQKLFF. DNA for the CDR3: TGCAGTGTTCCCGACCGACAAAAACTGTTTTTT.

This clone was seen only once. V is TRBV4-1 and J is TRBJ1-1; tentatively, D is TRBD1 (5 bases). Per the germline V gene, CDR1 is MGHRA and CDR2 is YSYEKL. This CDR3 has 16 amino acids. V was clipped by 0 bases and J by 5 bases, with 16 bases between them. The CDR3 DNA reads TGCGCCAGCAGCCAAGAGCCCAGGGAATGGTGGACTGAAGCTTTCTTT. Translating gives CASSQEPREWWTEAFF.

The chain uses TRBV27 and TRBJ2-1; TRBD2 matches at 8 bases. This CDR3 has 15 residues. V lost 5 bases and J lost 6; bases outside the gene matches: 9. Germline CDR1 and CDR2: MNHEY and SMNVEV (reference sequence). This CDR3 is CASSASGSWGNEQFF. CDR3 nucleotide sequence: TGTGCCAGCAGTGCCAGCGGGAGTTGGGGCAATGAGCAGTTCTTC.

The chain carries TRBV5-1 and TRBJ1-5; 8 bases are shared with TRBD1. This CDR3 is 15 amino acids long. Per the germline V gene, CDR1 is SGHRS and CDR2 is YFSETQ. With V trimmed by 2 bases and J by 4 bases, 5 bases remained unmatched. The CDR3 sequence: CASSLGGQGNQPQHF. DNA of the CDR3: TGCGCCAGCAGCTTAGGTGGACAGGGAAATCAGCCCCAGCATTTT.

This clone was found a few times. The chain links TRBV18 to TRBJ1-5; maybe TRBD1 (5 bases). Per germline, CDR1 KGHSH and CDR2 LQKENI. The CDR3 has 15 amino acids. Trimming took off 3 bases at V and 5 bases at J, with 14 bases between the two ends. This chain's CDR3 is CASSPQGSGDQPQHF. In DNA, the CDR3 is TGTGCCAGCTCACCTCAGGGAAGCGGTGATCAGCCCCAGCATTTT.

The gene calls are TRBV30 and TRBJ1-2; D not certain. Looked up from germline, CDR1 is GTSNPN and CDR2 is SVGIG (reference sequence). The CDR3 runs 13 residues. The V and J ends lost 1 base and 8 bases respectively, with 14 bases between them. CDR3 sequence reads: CAWSGPPSGGYTF. The CDR3 nucleotides are TGTGCCTGGAGTGGACCACCGTCTGGGGGCTACACCTTC.

This rearrangement joins TRBV4-1 to TRBJ2-3; D ambiguous. The CDR3 is made up of 14 amino acids. Per germline, CDR1 MGHRA and CDR2 YSYEKL. V shed 0 bases and J shed 5 bases, with 9 bases lying between them. The CDR3 is CASSQEYSRDTQYF. The CDR3 region has the DNA TGCGCCAGCAGCCAAGAGTACAGTAGAGATACGCAGTATTTT.

This clone was picked up a small number of times. The rearrangement joins TRBV9 to TRBJ1-3, with D perhaps TRBD1 (5 bases). Trimming cost V 3 bases and J 3 bases, with 16 bases left between them. CDR1 SGDLS and CDR2 YYNGEE come from the germline V gene. The CDR3 has 16 amino acids. The CDR3 loop reads CASSESGGVGGNTIYF. CDR3 coding DNA: TGTGCCAGCAGCGAGAGTGGGGGAGTAGGTGGAAACACCATATATTTT.

This chain uses TRBV19 with TRBJ2-7, with 14 nucleotides matching TRBD2. This CDR3 has 15 amino acids. The germline CDR1 and CDR2 sequences are LNHDA and SQIVND (reference sequence). V lost 6 bases, J lost 6 bases, and 7 bases stayed unmatched. The CDR3 sequence: CASRHPGLAGVEQYF. The CDR3 nucleotides are TGTGCCAGTAGGCACCCGGGACTAGCGGGAGTCGAGCAGTACTTC.

The chain recombines TRBV15 with TRBJ1-2, with 11 bases aligning to TRBD1. The CDR3 length is 17 residues. V shed 0 bases and J 1 base; nucleotides not matched to a gene: 4. Germline V gene sequence: CDR1 LNHNV, CDR2 YYDKDF (reference sequence). CDR3 nucleotide sequence: TGTGCCACCAGCAGAGATTTCGGGACAGGGGGTAACTATGGCTACACCTTC. Translation gives CATSRDFGTGGNYGYTF.

The genes are TRBV2 and TRBJ2-3; D is ambiguous. Germline CDR1 SNHLY, CDR2 FYNNEI. The V gene lost 7 bases and the J gene lost 0 bases, with 8 bases spanning the gap. The CDR3 extends over 13 amino acids. The CDR3 here is CASTEPSTDTQYF. The CDR3 DNA reads TGTGCCAGCACGGAGCCGAGCACAGATACGCAGTATTTT.

In its sample, this clone was seen once. V and J are TRBV4-1 and TRBJ2-7; 7 bases match TRBD1. Germline lookup yields CDR1 MGHRA and CDR2 YSYEKL. The CDR3 runs 15 residues. The V segment lost 3 bases and the J segment 5 bases; nucleotides outside the gene matches: 10. This CDR3 reads CASSQATGFLNEQYF. The CDR3 bases are TGCGCCAGCAGCCAGGCGACAGGGTTTCTTAACGAGCAGTACTTC.

V and J are TRBV18 and TRBJ2-3, with D unclear. With 3 bases removed from V and 3 bases from J, the gap between germline ends came to 16 bases. The CDR3 length is 16 residues. Per the germline V gene, CDR1 is KGHSH and CDR2 is LQKENI. For the CDR3, the DNA is TGTGCCAGCTCACCGCGCAAGGTTTTGGGGACAGATACGCAGTATTTT. Translated: CASSPRKVLGTDTQYF.

This chain connects TRBV10-3 to TRBJ2-1; possible D gene TRBD2, 6 bases. V shed 11 bases and J shed 7 bases, with 18 bases lying between them. Looked up from germline, CDR1 is ENHRY and CDR2 is SYGVKD. This CDR3 comprises 13 residues. The CDR3: CAYSDGAGNEQFF. The CDR3 DNA reads as TGTGCCTACTCTGACGGGGCGGGGAATGAGCAGTTCTTC.

J is TRBJ1-1 and V is TRBV5-1; D is undetermined. CDR1 and CDR2 (germline): SGHRS, YFSETQ. Deletions cut 0 bases from V and 4 bases from J, with 4 bases between. CDR3 length: 12 residues. The CDR3 coding sequence is TGCGCCAGCAGCTTGGTGAGCACTGAAGCTTTCTTT. This translates into CASSLVSTEAFF.

This chain links TRBV7-2 with TRBJ1-4; no definite D call. The CDR3 has 13 residues. Germline CDR1 is SGHTA and CDR2 is FQGNSA. V lost 1 base and J lost 12, with 12 bases in between. The CDR3: CASSLDRPGELFF. The CDR3 DNA is TGTGCCAGCAGCTTAGACAGACCTGGGGAACTGTTTTTT.